These 11 T cell receptor beta chains came from one sample sequenced in a study of blood T cell repertoires in COVID-19 (dated by TCRdb to 2020 to 2022). Library prep was done by the immunoSEQ multiplex PCR assay. Not all clones reach the TCRdb copy of this immuneACCESS table, which keeps in-frame sequences only. Checked studies attribute under half of the gap to unresolved V genes and leave the rest unexplained. The sample profile shows 55,000 to 75,000 clones; about three quarters of them were found once. Together, the top ten hold approximately 34% of the sample. Sequencing was performed on peripheral blood. The receptors shown here come from a woman aged 70-85 years with acute or convalescent COVID-19.

The chain joins TRBV27 to TRBJ1-5; possible D gene TRBD1, 6 bases. The V gene lost 5 bases and the J gene lost 11 bases, with 10 bases spanning the gap. The germline V gene has CDR1 MNHEY and CDR2 SMNVEV (reference sequence). The CDR3 is 11 residues long. The CDR3 reads CASSPPGAQHF. As DNA, the CDR3 is TGTGCCAGCAGTCCCCCAGGGGCCCAGCATTTT.

The chain uses TRBV29-1 and TRBJ1-1; no clear D gene. From germline, CDR1 is SQVTM and CDR2 ANQGSEA. Trimming shortened V by 5 bases and J by 1 base, and 8 bases separated the two germline ends. This CDR3 contains 12 residues. CDR3 sequence: CSVLPGNTEAFF. CDR3 DNA: TGCAGCGTTTTGCCGGGGAACACTGAAGCTTTCTTT.

This CDR3 reads CAISESLLGGTEAFF. CDR3 DNA: TGTGCCATCAGTGAGTCCCTACTTGGTGGCACTGAAGCTTTCTTT. J is TRBJ1-1 and V is TRBV10-3; no reliable D call. Germline V gives CDR1 ENHRY, CDR2 SYGVKD. The CDR3 sequence is 15 residues long. The V end lost 0 bases, the J end lost 4 bases, and 12 bases lay between the germline ends.

The V and J genes are TRBV30 and TRBJ2-5; the D gene is possibly TRBD1 (7 bases). CDR3 length: 14 residues. V gave up 8 bases and J gave up 4 bases, with 20 bases separating them. In germline, CDR1 is GTSNPN, CDR2 SVGIG (reference sequence). The CDR3 protein is CARQGGSGRETQYF. The CDR3 DNA reads as TGTGCCCGACAGGGAGGCTCTGGACGAGAGACCCAGTACTTC. Full variable domain (remainder filled in from reference TRBV30 and TRBJ2-5): SQTIHQWPATLVQPVGSPLSLECTVEGTSNPNLYWYRQAAGRGLQLLFYSVGIGQISSEVPQNLSASRPQDRQFILSSKKLLLSDSGFYLCARQGGSGRETQYFGPGTRLLVL.

This clone was seen a handful of times. J is TRBJ1-1 and V is TRBV19; 10 nucleotides line up with TRBD1. This CDR3 has 15 residues. Trimming at V came to 3 bases and at J to 4 bases, leaving 5 bases not matched to a gene. Germline CDR1 LNHDA, CDR2 SQIVND (reference sequence). In DNA, the CDR3 is TGTGCCAGTAGTATGGGGACAGGGGTGCGCACTGAAGCTTTCTTT. This gives the protein CASSMGTGVRTEAFF.

V and J are TRBV19 and TRBJ2-3; 12 positions agree with TRBD2. CDR3 length: 18 residues. Looked up from germline, CDR1 is LNHDA and CDR2 is SQIVND (reference sequence). V trimming: 6 bases; J trimming: 4 bases; junction bases outside the gene matches: 14. As DNA, the CDR3 is TGTGCCAGTAGCCCCACCCCGATGACTAGCGGGAGCGCAGATACGCAGTATTTT. Translated: CASSPTPMTSGSADTQYF.

This clone appeared a few times. The rearrangement uses TRBV21-1 and TRBJ1-5; TRBD1, the table's D call, was not compared with the DNA. TRBV21-1 is a recognized pseudogene. The CDR3 spans 16 residues. This chain's CDR3 is CASSKLRWGRDQPQHF. The CDR3 coding sequence is TGTGCCAGCAGCAAATTGCGGTGGGGGCGAGATCAGCCCCAGCATTTT.

This clone occurred once. Distinct nucleotide sequences in the sample also encode this CDR3. This sequence joins TRBV7-2 and TRBJ1-5; the D is unclear. The CDR3 is made up of 14 amino acids. V dropped 2 bases and J dropped 2 bases, with 7 bases sitting between them. The germline V gene has CDR1 SGHTA and CDR2 FQGNSA. The CDR3, as DNA: TGTGCCAGCAGCTTACGTGAGGGCAATCAGCCCCAGCATTTT. Amino acid sequence: CASSLREGNQPQHF.

This clone was seen a handful of times. The V gene is TRBV2, the J gene TRBJ2-7; 7 nucleotides agree with TRBD1. The V gene's germline CDR1 is SNHLY and CDR2 FYNNEI. The CDR3 loop spans 14 amino acids. Germline trimming cut 5 bases from V and 4 bases from J; bases unmatched to any gene: 8. The CDR3 DNA reads as TGTGCCAGCAGTCCCCGGACAGGTCGGTACGAGCAGTACTTC. This translates into CASSPRTGRYEQYF.

The V call is TRBV7-2, the J call TRBJ2-7; TRBD2 agrees at 9 bases. Germline values: CDR1 SGHTA, CDR2 FQGNSA. V lost 4 bases, J lost 6 bases, and 13 bases stayed unmatched. The CDR3 spans 16 residues. In DNA form, the CDR3 reads TGTGCCAGCAGCTCTGACATAGGGCGGGGGGGCCGCGAGCAGTACTTC. It translates to CASSSDIGRGGREQYF.

There are a few counts of this clone. This sequence joins TRBV19 and TRBJ1-6, with D possibly TRBD1 on 5 matching bases. Germline-derived CDR1 and CDR2 are LNHDA and SQIVND (reference sequence). The V end was cut by 5 bases, the J end by 3 bases, with 8 bases between. The CDR3 spans 14 residues. The CDR3 is CASSDGGYNSPLHF. CDR3 DNA sequence: TGTGCCAGTAGTGACGGGGGCTATAATTCACCCCTCCACTTT.